This TCR beta chain is drawn from a study of CD8+CD57+ T cells in acquired aplastic anemia (dated by TCRdb to the late 2010s). Looking at the study overall: DNA extracted from sorted CD4+ and CD8+ cells had a mean of roughly 3 ug, with a range of about 0.2 to 30 ug. A CD8+CD57+ expansion meant a frequency higher than the mean frequency seen in healthy subjects.

Genomic DNA was used as template for profiling of TCR beta VDJ combinations and CDR3 sequences. An Illumina HiSeq 2000 was the platform used for TCR repertoire sequencing. Turning to the authors' computational methods: Repertoires were assessed using TRBV/TRBJ rearrangement plots, CDR3 size and DJ length profiles, and Simpson's diversity index. The most abundant DNA sequence in the deep sequencing data was taken as the immunodominant clone. CDR3 amino acid sequences were checked for sharing between subjects and were compared against published repertoires and the VDJdb database. Using fastp at Q25 and MiXCR, TCRdb reprocessed the public reads and kept productive beta chains. For every CDR3 protein sequence, its rows merge into one entry that carries the most common genes and DNA. The V and J calls were not made by the authors but by TCRdb's processing. Across this sample there are 150,000 to 200,000 distinct CDR3 sequences, with less than 50% seen only once. The ten largest account for 25% to 40% of the sample.

Flow cytometry had shown CD8+CD57+ cell expansion in the patients selected for sequencing. Every patient had a diagnosis of severe acquired aplastic anemia based on International Study of Aplastic Anemia and Agranulocytosis and Camitta criteria. Patients had received no therapy at the time of blood sampling. TCR repertoires of sorted CD4+ and CD8+ blood T cells from severe aplastic anemia patients and healthy subjects were deep-sequenced in the study. Patients were enrolled in the USA under clinicaltrials.gov protocols 00001620, 01623167, 00001397, 00071045, 00081523 and 00961064. Ficoll-Paque density gradient centrifugation was used to isolate peripheral blood mononuclear cells. Before DNA was extracted, CD4+ and CD8+ T cells were sorted using either FACS or magnetic beads. This clonotype appeared a few times. Its antigen has not been determined. Base qualities were left out, and no much larger clone turns up one base away.

From the germline V gene, CDR1 is MGHDK and CDR2 is SYGVNS. The CDR3, from cysteine to phenylalanine, totals 16 residues. The read is trimmed to its CDR3 DNA, 48 bases read in frame from base 1. V gives up 4 bases and J gives up 3 bases, and the segment between their germline ends measures 19 bases. The paper's findings and limits, for the study overall: Fewer than 30 CD8+ CDR3 sequences were found in both patients and controls but appeared to be highly expressed in patients and within the immunodominant clones of the patients. CD8+ Simpson's diversity did not differ significantly between patients and healthy controls (P=0.060).

Sequencing used sorted CD4+, CD8+, or CD8+CD57+ T cells (not recorded which) from PBMCs. The receptor was derived from a human donor with aplastic anemia. The V and J segments used are TRBV25-1 and TRBJ2-7; the D gene is possibly TRBD1 or TRBD2, with 5 bases matching each. CDR3 protein: CASSGRNTGTGYEQYF. The DNA reads TGTGCCAGCAGTGGACGAAACACCGGGACGGGCTACGAGCAGTACTTC.